These T cell receptor beta chains were read from a single sample in a study of blood T cell repertoires in COVID-19. The data were produced by immunoSEQ multiplex PCR, yet TCRdb's version contains in-frame clones alone and is incomplete. Found here are just over 300,000 clones, 85% to 90% of them singletons; the top ten hold around 4%. Material: PBMCs or T cells enriched from blood (not recorded which). These receptors all come from a man aged 25 to 40 who had recovered from COVID-19. Both conserved end residues are part of each CDR3. Fields, in order: V gene, D gene, clone size, J gene, CDR3 protein, CDR3 DNA. D genes are given only for firm matches. The size of a clone is reported for some rows only, either as once, few or many, or as a class for expanded clones.

V gene: TRBV5-1
D gene: TRBD1
clone size: many
J gene: TRBJ1-3
CDR3 protein: CASSLLPGQGASGNTIYF
CDR3 DNA: TGCGCCAGCAGCTTACTACCGGGACAGGGGGCCTCTGGAAACACCATATATTTT

V gene: TRBV7-9
D gene: NA
clone size: NA
J gene: TRBJ1-1
CDR3 protein: CASSLDYQGNTEAFF
CDR3 DNA: TGTGCCAGCAGCTTAGATTATCAGGGCAACACTGAAGCTTTCTTT

V gene: TRBV13
D gene: TRBD2
clone size: few
J gene: TRBJ2-7
CDR3 protein: CASSGDNSGSERYEQYF
CDR3 DNA: TGTGCCAGCAGCGGTGATAATAGCGGGAGTGAAAGGTACGAGCAGTACTTC

V gene: TRBV28
D gene: NA
clone size: NA
J gene: TRBJ1-4
CDR3 protein: CASSFAGTATNEKLFF
CDR3 DNA: TGTGCCAGCAGTTTCGCAGGGACTGCAACTAATGAAAAACTGTTTTTT

V gene: TRBV19
D gene: NA
clone size: NA
J gene: TRBJ1-5
CDR3 protein: CASSLISNQPQHF
CDR3 DNA: TGTGCCAGTAGTTTAATAAGCAATCAGCCCCAGCATTTT

V gene: TRBV5-1
D gene: TRBD1
clone size: NA
J gene: TRBJ2-7
CDR3 protein: CASRQGAYEQYF
CDR3 DNA: TGCGCCAGTCGGCAGGGGGCCTACGAGCAGTACTTC

V gene: TRBV6-4
D gene: TRBD2
clone size: NA
J gene: TRBJ2-5
CDR3 protein: CASSASREGGETQYF
CDR3 DNA: TGTGCCAGCAGTGCCTCGCGGGAGGGCGGTGAGACCCAGTACTTC

V gene: TRBV2
D gene: TRBD1
clone size: NA
J gene: TRBJ1-6
CDR3 protein: CASSHDRVGNSPLHF
CDR3 DNA: TGTGCCAGCAGCCACGACAGGGTGGGTAATTCACCCCTCCACTTT

V gene: TRBV24-1
D gene: TRBD2
clone size: NA
J gene: TRBJ2-1
CDR3 protein: CATSGLAGGYNEQFF
CDR3 DNA: TGTGCCACCAGTGGCCTAGCGGGAGGATACAATGAGCAGTTCTTC

V gene: TRBV18
D gene: TRBD1
clone size: NA
J gene: TRBJ2-7
CDR3 protein: CASSDFPGQVHEQYF
CDR3 DNA: TGTGCCAGCTCAGACTTCCCGGGACAGGTCCACGAGCAGTACTTC

V gene: TRBV30
D gene: TRBD2
clone size: NA
J gene: TRBJ2-1
CDR3 protein: CASAVLAGNEQFF
CDR3 DNA: TGTGCCTCGGCAGTACTAGCGGGCAATGAGCAGTTCTTC

V gene: TRBV28
D gene: NA
clone size: NA
J gene: TRBJ1-5
CDR3 protein: CASSFLSAQGNQPQHF
CDR3 DNA: TGTGCCAGCAGTTTTCTTTCCGCTCAGGGGAATCAGCCCCAGCATTTT

V gene: TRBV5-4
D gene: NA
clone size: NA
J gene: TRBJ2-7
CDR3 protein: CASSPQGFEYEQYF
CDR3 DNA: TGTGCCAGCAGCCCCCAGGGTTTTGAGTACGAGCAGTACTTC

V gene: TRBV5-1
D gene: NA
clone size: once
J gene: TRBJ2-3
CDR3 protein: CASSLLPESTDTQYF
CDR3 DNA: TGCGCCAGCAGCTTGTTGCCGGAGAGCACAGATACGCAGTATTTT

V gene: TRBV5-1
D gene: TRBD1
clone size: NA
J gene: TRBJ2-7
CDR3 protein: CASSLGAGGLNEQYF
CDR3 DNA: TGCGCCAGCAGCTTGGGGGCAGGGGGCTTGAACGAGCAGTACTTC

V gene: TRBV9
D gene: NA
clone size: NA
J gene: TRBJ1-6
CDR3 protein: CASSVLPEHNSPLHF
CDR3 DNA: TGTGCCAGCAGCGTACTCCCAGAACATAATTCACCCCTCCACTTT

V gene: TRBV11-2
D gene: NA
clone size: NA
J gene: TRBJ2-1
CDR3 protein: CASRFLPGVSSYNEQFF
CDR3 DNA: TGTGCCAGCAGGTTTCTCCCAGGGGTAAGCTCCTACAATGAGCAGTTCTTC

V gene: TRBV4-1
D gene: NA
clone size: NA
J gene: TRBJ1-5
CDR3 protein: CASSQDRTGFGNQPQHF
CDR3 DNA: TGCGCCAGCAGCCAAGATCGAACGGGTTTCGGCAATCAGCCCCAGCATTTT

V gene: TRBV1
D gene: NA
clone size: NA
J gene: TRBJ1-4
CDR3 protein: CTSSQDFERNAVNEKLFF
CDR3 DNA: TGCACCAGCAGCCAAGATTTTGAGCGGAATGCGGTTAATGAAAAACTGTTTTTT

V gene: TRBV12-3/TRBV12-4
D gene: NA
clone size: NA
J gene: TRBJ1-1
CDR3 protein: CASSQTGTTEAFF
CDR3 DNA: TGTGCCAGCAGTCAAACAGGGACCACTGAAGCTTTCTTT

V gene: TRBV5-5
D gene: NA
clone size: NA
J gene: TRBJ1-4
CDR3 protein: CASSFREGYEKLFF
CDR3 DNA: TGTGCCAGCAGCTTCAGGGAAGGGTATGAAAAACTGTTTTTT

V gene: TRBV20-1
D gene: NA
clone size: NA
J gene: TRBJ2-7
CDR3 protein: CSASFAALSYEQYF
CDR3 DNA: TGCAGTGCTAGTTTCGCAGCGCTCTCCTACGAGCAGTACTTC

V gene: TRBV18
D gene: NA
clone size: few
J gene: TRBJ1-2
CDR3 protein: CASSPEGNYGYTF
CDR3 DNA: TGTGCCAGCTCACCAGAGGGTAACTATGGCTACACCTTC

V gene: TRBV27
D gene: TRBD1
clone size: NA
J gene: TRBJ2-3
CDR3 protein: CASSRQGANGDTQYF
CDR3 DNA: TGTGCCAGCAGTAGACAGGGGGCGAATGGAGATACGCAGTATTTT

V gene: TRBV13
D gene: NA
clone size: NA
J gene: TRBJ2-1
CDR3 protein: CASRLGGALPPEQFF
CDR3 DNA: TGTGCCAGCAGGCTGGGGGGAGCGCTTCCCCCTGAGCAGTTCTTC

V gene: TRBV7-6
D gene: TRBD2
clone size: NA
J gene: TRBJ2-7
CDR3 protein: CASSQTSGGTYEQYF
CDR3 DNA: TGTGCCAGCAGCCAGACTAGCGGGGGAACCTACGAGCAGTACTTC

V gene: TRBV24-1
D gene: TRBD1
clone size: NA
J gene: TRBJ2-7
CDR3 protein: CATSESGTGAFYEQYF
CDR3 DNA: TGTGCCACCAGTGAATCCGGGACAGGGGCTTTCTACGAGCAGTACTTC

V gene: TRBV9
D gene: NA
clone size: few
J gene: TRBJ2-1
CDR3 protein: CASSVSRYNEQFF
CDR3 DNA: TGTGCCAGCAGCGTATCTCGCTACAATGAGCAGTTCTTC

V gene: TRBV6-5
D gene: TRBD2
clone size: NA
J gene: TRBJ2-7
CDR3 protein: CANQRLAGEYEQYF
CDR3 DNA: TGTGCCAACCAGCGACTAGCGGGAGAGTACGAGCAGTACTTC

V gene: TRBV6-5
D gene: TRBD1
clone size: NA
J gene: TRBJ2-7
CDR3 protein: CASSYPGQGPEQYF
CDR3 DNA: TGTGCCAGCAGTTACCCGGGACAGGGCCCCGAGCAGTACTTC

V gene: TRBV28
D gene: NA
clone size: NA
J gene: TRBJ1-5
CDR3 protein: CASSPARGANQPQHF
CDR3 DNA: TGTGCCAGCAGTCCCGCTCGGGGGGCTAATCAGCCCCAGCATTTT

V gene: TRBV4-1
D gene: NA
clone size: NA
J gene: TRBJ1-2
CDR3 protein: CASSQEAGRLPGYTF
CDR3 DNA: TGCGCCAGCAGCCAAGAGGCAGGAAGGTTGCCTGGCTACACCTTC